The clone carrying this T cell receptor beta chain was counted once. What it recognizes is unknown. The data derive from a study of OX40 agonist ivuxolimab in advanced cancers. About the study: The diagnoses of dose-escalation patients were hepatocellular carcinoma, melanoma, renal cell or head and neck cancer.

TCRdb's copy holds only in-frame clones and misses some; the assay was immunoSEQ multiplex PCR. This sample carries about 110,000 clones, approximately 90% of them seen once, and the ten largest clones take around 0.5%. Study results and limitations: Low normalized T-cell clonal expansion was additionally recorded for some nonresponders. Among the lowest peripheral clonal expansion occurred in 0.1-3.0 mg/kg partial responders. Fewer expanded clones were found on average in CD4+ than in CD8+ T cells.

The germline CDR1 and CDR2 sequences are KGHSH and LQKENI. The J segment lost 8 bases and the V segment lost 0 bases, leaving 6 bases of the junction unmatched. The CDR3 has 15 amino acids. The chain carries TRBV18 and TRBJ2-1; TRBD2 matches 8 bases. This TCR was sampled from an adult with an advanced solid tumor such as melanoma, head and neck, liver or kidney cancer. The starting material was CD4+ or CD8+ T cells sorted from blood, obtained in a trial of the OX40 agonist ivuxolimab. DNA for the CDR3: TGTGCCAGCTCACCACCTGGGACTAGTACTTATGAGCAGTTCTTC. It yields the protein CASSPPGTSTYEQFF. The variable domain in full, completed from reference TRBV18 and TRBJ2-1, reads NAGVMQNPRHLVRRRGQEARLRCSPMKGHSHVYWYRQLPEEGLKFMVYLQKENIIDESGMPKERFSAEFPKEGPSILRIQQVVRGDSAAYFCASSPPGTSTYEQFFGPGTRLTVL.